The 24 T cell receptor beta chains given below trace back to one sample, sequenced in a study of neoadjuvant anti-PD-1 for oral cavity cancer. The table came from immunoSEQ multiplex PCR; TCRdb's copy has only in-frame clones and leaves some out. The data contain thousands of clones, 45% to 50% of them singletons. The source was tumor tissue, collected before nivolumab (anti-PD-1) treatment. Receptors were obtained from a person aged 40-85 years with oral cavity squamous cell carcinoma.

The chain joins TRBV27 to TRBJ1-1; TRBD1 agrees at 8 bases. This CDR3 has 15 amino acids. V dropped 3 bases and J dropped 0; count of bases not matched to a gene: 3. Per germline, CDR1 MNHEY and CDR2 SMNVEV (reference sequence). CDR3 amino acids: CASSFTGQVNTEAFF. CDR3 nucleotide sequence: TGTGCCAGCAGTTTCACGGGACAGGTGAACACTGAAGCTTTCTTT.

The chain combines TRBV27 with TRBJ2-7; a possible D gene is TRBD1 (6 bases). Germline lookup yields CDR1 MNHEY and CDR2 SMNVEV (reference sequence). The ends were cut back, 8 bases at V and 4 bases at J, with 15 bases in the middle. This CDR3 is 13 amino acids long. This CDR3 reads CASARGRGYEQYF. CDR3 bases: TGTGCCAGCGCCCGGGGCAGGGGATACGAGCAGTACTTC.

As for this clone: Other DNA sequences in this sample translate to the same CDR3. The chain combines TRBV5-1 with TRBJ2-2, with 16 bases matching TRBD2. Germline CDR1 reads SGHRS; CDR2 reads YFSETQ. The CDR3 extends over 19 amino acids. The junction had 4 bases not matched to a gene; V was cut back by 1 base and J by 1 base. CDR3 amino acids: CASSLTGLAGGQNTGELFF. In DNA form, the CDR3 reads TGCGCCAGCAGCTTGACGGGACTAGCGGGGGGGCAGAACACCGGGGAGCTGTTTTTT.

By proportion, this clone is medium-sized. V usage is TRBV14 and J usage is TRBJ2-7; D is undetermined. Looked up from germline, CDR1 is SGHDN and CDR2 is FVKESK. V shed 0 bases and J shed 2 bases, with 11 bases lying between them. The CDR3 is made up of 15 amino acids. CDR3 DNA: TGTGCCAGCAGCCAAGATCGGACCTCAGCCTACGAGCAGTACTTC. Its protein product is CASSQDRTSAYEQYF.

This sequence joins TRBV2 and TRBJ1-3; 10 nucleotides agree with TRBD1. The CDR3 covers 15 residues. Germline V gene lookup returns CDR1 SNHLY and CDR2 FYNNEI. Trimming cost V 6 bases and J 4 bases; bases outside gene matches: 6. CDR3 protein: CASRGQGGLGNTIYF. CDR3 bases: TGTGCCAGCAGAGGACAGGGGGGATTAGGAAACACCATATATTTT.

Here the CDR3 DNA reads TGTGCCAGCAGTTTATTTCCCACCCAGACAGGACGCAATCAGCCCCAGCATTTT. It codes for CASSLFPTQTGRNQPQHF. The genes are TRBV27 and TRBJ1-5, with TRBD1 as a possible D gene (6 bases). The CDR3 loop spans 18 amino acids. Germline loops: CDR1 MNHEY, CDR2 SMNVEV (reference sequence). V lost 1 base and J lost 2, with 18 bases in between.

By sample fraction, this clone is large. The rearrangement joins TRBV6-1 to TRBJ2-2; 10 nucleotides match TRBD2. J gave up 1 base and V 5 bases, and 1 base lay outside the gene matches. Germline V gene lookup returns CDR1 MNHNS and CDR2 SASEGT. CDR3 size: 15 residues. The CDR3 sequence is CASSTSGENTGELFF. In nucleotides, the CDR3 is TGTGCCAGCAGTACTAGCGGGGAGAACACCGGGGAGCTGTTTTTT.

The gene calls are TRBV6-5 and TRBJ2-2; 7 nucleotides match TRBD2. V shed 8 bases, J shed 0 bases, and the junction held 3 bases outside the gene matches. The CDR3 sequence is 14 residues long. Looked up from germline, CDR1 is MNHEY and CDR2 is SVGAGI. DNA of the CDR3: TGTGCCAGCCAGCGGGGATCGAACACCGGGGAGCTGTTTTTT. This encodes CASQRGSNTGELFF.

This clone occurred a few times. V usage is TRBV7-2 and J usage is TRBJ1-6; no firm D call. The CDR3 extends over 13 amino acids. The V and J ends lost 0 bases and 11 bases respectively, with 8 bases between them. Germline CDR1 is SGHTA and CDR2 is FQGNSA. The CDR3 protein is CASSLAREAPLHF. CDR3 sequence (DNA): TGTGCCAGCAGCTTAGCAAGGGAGGCACCCCTCCACTTT.

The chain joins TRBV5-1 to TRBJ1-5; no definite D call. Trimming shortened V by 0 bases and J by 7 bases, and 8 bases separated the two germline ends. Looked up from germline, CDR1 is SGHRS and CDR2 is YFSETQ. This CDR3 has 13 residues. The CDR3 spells CASSLAGGQPQHF. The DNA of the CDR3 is TGCGCCAGCAGCTTGGCGGGAGGCCAGCCCCAGCATTTT.

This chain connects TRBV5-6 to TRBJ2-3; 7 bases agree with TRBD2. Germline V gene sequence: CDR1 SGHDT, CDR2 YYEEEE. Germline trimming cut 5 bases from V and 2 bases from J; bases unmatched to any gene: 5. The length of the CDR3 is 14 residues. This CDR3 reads CASSSGLDTDTQYF. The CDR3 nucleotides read TGTGCCAGCAGTTCCGGACTAGACACAGATACGCAGTATTTT.

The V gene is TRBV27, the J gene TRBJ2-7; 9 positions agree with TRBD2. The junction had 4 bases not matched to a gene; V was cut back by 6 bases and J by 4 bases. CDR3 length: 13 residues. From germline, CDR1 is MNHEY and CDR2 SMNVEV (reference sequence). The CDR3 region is CASSRTSVYEQYF. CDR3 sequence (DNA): TGTGCCAGCAGCCGGACTAGCGTGTACGAGCAGTACTTC.

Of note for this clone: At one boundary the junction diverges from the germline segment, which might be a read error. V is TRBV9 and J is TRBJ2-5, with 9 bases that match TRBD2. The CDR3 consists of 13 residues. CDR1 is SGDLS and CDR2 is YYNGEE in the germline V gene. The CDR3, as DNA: TGTGCCCGCAGCCCGCGGGGGGGGGAGACCCAGTACTTC. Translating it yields CARSPRGGETQYF.

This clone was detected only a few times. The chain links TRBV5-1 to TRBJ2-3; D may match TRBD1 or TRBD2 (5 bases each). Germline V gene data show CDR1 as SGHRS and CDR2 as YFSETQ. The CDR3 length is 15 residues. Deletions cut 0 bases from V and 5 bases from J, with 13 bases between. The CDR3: CASSLGQGDKDTQYF. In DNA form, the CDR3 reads TGCGCCAGCAGCTTGGGTCAGGGAGACAAAGATACGCAGTATTTT.

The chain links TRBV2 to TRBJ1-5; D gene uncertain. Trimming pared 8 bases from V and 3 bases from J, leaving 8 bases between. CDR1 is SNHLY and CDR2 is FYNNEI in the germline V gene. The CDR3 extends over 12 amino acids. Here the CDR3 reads CASHKYNQPQHF. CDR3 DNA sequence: TGTGCCAGCCATAAATACAATCAGCCCCAGCATTTT. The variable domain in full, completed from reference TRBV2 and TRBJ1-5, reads EPEVTQTPSHQVTQMGQEVILRCVPISNHLYFYWYRQILGQKVEFLVSFYNNEISEKSEIFDDQFSVERPDGSNFTLKIRSTKLEDSAMYFCASHKYNQPQHFGDGTRLSIL.

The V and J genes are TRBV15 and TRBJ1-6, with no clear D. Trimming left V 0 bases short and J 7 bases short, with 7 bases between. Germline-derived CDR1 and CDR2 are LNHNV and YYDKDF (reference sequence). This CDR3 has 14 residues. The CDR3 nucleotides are TGTGCCACCAGCAGAGAGGAACCGAATTCACCCCTCCACTTT. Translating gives CATSREEPNSPLHF.

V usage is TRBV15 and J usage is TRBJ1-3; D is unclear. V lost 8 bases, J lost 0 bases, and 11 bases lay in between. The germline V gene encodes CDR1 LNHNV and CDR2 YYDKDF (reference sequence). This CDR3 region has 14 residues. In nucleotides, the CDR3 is TGTGCCACCTCGGAGGCCAGCTCTGGAAACACCATATATTTT. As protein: CATSEASSGNTIYF.

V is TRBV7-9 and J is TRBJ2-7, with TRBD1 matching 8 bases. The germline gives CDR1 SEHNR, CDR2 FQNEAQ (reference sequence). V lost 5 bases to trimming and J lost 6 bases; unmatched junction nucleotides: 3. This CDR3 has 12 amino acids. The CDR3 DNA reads TGTGCCAGCAGCCCGACAGGGGTCGAGCAGTACTTC. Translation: CASSPTGVEQYF.

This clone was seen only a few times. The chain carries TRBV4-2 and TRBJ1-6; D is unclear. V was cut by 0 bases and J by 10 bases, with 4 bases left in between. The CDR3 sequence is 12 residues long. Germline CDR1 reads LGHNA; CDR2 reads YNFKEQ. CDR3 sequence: CASSQEQSPLHF. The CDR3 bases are TGTGCCAGCAGCCAAGAACAGTCACCCCTCCACTTT.

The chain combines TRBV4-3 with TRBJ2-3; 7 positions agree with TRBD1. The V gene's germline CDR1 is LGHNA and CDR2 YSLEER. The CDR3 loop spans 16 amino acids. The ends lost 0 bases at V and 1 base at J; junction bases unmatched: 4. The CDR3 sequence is CASSQERTGGTDTQYF. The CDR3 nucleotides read TGCGCCAGCAGCCAAGAGAGGACAGGTGGCACAGATACGCAGTATTTT.

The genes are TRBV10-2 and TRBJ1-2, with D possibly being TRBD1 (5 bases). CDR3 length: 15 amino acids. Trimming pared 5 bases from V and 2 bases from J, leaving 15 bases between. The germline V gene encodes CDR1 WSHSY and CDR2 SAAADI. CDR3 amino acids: CASSSSGPVNYGYTF. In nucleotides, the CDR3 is TGCGCCAGCAGTTCCTCGGGGCCGGTGAACTATGGCTACACCTTC.

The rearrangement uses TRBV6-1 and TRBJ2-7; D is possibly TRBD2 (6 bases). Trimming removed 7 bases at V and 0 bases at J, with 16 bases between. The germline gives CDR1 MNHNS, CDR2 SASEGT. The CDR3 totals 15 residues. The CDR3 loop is CASTGGSGISYEQYF. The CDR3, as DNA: TGTGCCAGCACCGGAGGGTCTGGGATCTCCTACGAGCAGTACTTC.

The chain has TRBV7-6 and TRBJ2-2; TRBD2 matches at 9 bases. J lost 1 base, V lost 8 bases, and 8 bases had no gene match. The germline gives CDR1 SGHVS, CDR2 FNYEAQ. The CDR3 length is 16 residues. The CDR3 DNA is TGTGCCAGCGACGCGCGGGGGGGGCTGAACACCGGGGAGCTGTTTTTT. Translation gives CASDARGGLNTGELFF.

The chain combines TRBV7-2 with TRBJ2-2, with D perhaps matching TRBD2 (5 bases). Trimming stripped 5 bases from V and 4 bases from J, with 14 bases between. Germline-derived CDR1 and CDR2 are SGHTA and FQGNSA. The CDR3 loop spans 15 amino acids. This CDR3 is CASSPWSGSTGELFF. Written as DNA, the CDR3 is TGTGCCAGCAGCCCCTGGAGCGGAAGCACCGGGGAGCTGTTTTTT.